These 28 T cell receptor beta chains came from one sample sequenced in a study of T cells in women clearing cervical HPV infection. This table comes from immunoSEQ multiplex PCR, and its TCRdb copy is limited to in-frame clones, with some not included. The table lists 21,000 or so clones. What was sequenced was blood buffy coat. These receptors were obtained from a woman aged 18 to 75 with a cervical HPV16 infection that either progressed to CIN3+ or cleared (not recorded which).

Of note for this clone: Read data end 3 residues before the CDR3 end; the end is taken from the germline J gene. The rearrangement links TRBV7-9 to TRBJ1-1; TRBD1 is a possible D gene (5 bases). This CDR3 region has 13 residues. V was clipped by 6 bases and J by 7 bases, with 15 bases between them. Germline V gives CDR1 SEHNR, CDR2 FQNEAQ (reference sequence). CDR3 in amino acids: CASSSDAGDEAFF. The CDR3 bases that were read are TGTGCCAGCAGTTCCGACGCGGGGGATGAA.

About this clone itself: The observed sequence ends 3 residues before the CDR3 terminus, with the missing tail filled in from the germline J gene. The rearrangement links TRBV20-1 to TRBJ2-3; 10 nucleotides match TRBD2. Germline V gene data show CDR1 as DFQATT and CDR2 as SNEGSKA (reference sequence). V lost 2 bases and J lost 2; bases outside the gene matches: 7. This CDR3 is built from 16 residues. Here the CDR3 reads CSARPRAGGYTDTQYF. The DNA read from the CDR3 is TGCAGTGCTAGACCCAGAGCGGGAGGGTACACAGATACG.

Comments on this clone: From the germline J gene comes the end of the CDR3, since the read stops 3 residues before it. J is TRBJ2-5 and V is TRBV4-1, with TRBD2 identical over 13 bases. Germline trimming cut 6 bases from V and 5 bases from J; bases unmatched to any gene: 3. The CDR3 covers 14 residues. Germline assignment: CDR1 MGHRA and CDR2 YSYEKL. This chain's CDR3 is CASRLLAGGETQYF. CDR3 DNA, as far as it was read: TGCGCCAGCAGACTACTAGCGGGGGGGGAGACC.

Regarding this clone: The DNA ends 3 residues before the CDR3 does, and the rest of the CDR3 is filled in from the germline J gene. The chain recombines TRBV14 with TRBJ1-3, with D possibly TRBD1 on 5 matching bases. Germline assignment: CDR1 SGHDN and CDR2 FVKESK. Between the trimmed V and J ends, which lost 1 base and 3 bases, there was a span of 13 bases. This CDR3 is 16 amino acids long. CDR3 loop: CASSQVSGYGGNTIYF. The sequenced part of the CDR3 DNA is TGTGCCAGCAGCCAAGTGTCAGGGTATGGTGGAAACACC.

CDR3 DNA, as far as it was read: TGTGCCTGCAACCGACAGGGGAGCTCCTATAATTCACCC. Its protein is CACNRQGSSYNSP. The whole CDR3 sequence reads CACNRQGSSYNSPLHF. This chain uses TRBV30 with TRBJ1-6; 8 bases fit TRBD1. The CDR3 goes on 3 residues after the read ends, and that part is filled in from the germline J gene. Unmatched junction bases numbered 7, after V lost 6 bases and J lost 0 bases. CDR3 length equals 16 residues. The germline V gene has CDR1 GTSNPN and CDR2 SVGIG (reference sequence).

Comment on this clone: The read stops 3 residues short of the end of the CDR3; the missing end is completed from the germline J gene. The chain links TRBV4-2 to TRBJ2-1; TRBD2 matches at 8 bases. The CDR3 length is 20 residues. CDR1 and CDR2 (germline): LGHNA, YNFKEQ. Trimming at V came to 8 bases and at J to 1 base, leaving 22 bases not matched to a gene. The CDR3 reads CASGRGMELAGPISYNEQFF. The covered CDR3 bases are TGTGCCAGCGGCCGGGGGATGGAATTAGCGGGACCCATTTCCTACAATGAG.

CDR3 in amino acids: CSARLGGGGSYEQYF. The CDR3 bases that were read are TGCAGTGCTAGACTGGGTGGCGGGGGCTCCTACGAG. J is TRBJ2-7 and V is TRBV20-1, with 7 bases aligning to TRBD2. The read comes to an end 3 residues before the CDR3 does, leaving the germline J gene to fill in the end. This CDR3 has 15 residues. J lost 0 bases, V lost 2 bases, and 7 bases had no gene match. Per the germline V gene, CDR1 is DFQATT and CDR2 is SNEGSKA (reference sequence).

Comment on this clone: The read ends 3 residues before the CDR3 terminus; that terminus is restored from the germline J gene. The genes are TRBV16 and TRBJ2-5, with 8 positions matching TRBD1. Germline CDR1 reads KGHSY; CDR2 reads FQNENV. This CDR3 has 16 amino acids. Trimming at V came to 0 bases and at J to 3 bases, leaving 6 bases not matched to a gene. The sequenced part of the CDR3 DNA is TGTGCCAGCAGCCAATCAAATAAGGACAGGGAAGAGACC. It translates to CASSQSNKDREET. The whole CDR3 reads CASSQSNKDREETQYF.

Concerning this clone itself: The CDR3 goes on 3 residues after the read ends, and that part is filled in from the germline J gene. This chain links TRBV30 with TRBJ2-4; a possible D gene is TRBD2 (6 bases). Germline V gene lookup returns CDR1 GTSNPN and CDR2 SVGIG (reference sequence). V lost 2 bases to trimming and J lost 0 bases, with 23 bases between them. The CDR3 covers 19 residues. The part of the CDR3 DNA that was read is TGTGCCTGGAGTTACATGGGCGGGAAAAGGAGCCTAGCCAAAAACATT. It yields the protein CAWSYMGGKRSLAKNI. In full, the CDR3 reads CAWSYMGGKRSLAKNIQYF.

CDR3 bases read: TGTGCCAGCAGGATCGGTGGAGGGGTCGGC. Its protein is CASRIGGGVG. The CDR3, in full, reads CASRIGGGVGYTF. The rearrangement joins TRBV2 to TRBJ1-2, with D possibly being TRBD1 (5 bases). From the germline J gene comes the end of the CDR3, since the read stops 3 residues before it. The CDR3 consists of 13 residues. Germline V gene lookup returns CDR1 SNHLY and CDR2 FYNNEI.

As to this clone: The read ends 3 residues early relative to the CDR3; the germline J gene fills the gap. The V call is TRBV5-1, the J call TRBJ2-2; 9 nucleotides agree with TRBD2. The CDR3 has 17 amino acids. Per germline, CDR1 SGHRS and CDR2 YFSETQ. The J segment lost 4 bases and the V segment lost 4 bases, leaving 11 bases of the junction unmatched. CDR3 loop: CASSALSAGGSTGELFF. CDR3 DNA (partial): TGCGCCAGCAGCGCCCTCTCAGCGGGAGGTAGCACCGGGGAG. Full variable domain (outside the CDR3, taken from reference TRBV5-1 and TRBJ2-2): KAGVTQTPRYLIKTRGQQVTLSCSPISGHRSVSWYQQTPGQGLQFLFEYFSETQRNKGNFPGRFSGRQFSNSRSEMNVSTLELGDSALYLCASSALSAGGSTGELFFGEGSRLTVL.

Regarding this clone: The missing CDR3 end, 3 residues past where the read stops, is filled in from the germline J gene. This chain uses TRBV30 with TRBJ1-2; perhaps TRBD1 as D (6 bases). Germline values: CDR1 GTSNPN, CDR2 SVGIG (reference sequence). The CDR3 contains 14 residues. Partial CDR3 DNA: TGTGCCGGCAAAACGGGACACAACCTCAATGAC. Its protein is CAGKTGHNLND. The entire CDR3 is CAGKTGHNLNDYTF.

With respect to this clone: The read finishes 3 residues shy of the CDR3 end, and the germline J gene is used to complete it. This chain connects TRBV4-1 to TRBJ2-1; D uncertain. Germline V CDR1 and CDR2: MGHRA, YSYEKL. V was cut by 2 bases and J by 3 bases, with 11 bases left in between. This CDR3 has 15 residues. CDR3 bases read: TGCGCCAGCAGCCAAAGCCGACATAACTACAATGAG. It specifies CASSQSRHNYNE. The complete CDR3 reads CASSQSRHNYNEQFF.

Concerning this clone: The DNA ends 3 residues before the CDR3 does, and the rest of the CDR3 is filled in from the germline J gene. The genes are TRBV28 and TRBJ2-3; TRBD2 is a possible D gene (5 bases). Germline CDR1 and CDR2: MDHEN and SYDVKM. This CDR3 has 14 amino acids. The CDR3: CASRGNPSNQPQYF. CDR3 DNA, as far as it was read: TGTGCCAGCCGGGGAAACCCCAGCAATCAGCCG.

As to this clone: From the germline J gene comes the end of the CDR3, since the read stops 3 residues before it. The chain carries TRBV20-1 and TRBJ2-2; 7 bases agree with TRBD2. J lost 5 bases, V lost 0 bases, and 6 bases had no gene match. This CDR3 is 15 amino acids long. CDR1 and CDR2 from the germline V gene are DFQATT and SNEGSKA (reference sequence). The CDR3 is CSARDIAGETGELFF. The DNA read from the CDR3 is TGCAGTGCTAGAGATATTGCGGGAGAAACCGGGGAG.

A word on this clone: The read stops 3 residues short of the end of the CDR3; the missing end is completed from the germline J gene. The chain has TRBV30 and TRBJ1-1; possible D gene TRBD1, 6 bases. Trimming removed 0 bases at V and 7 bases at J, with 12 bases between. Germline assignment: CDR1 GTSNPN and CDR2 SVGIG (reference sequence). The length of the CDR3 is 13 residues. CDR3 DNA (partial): TGTGCCTGGAGTGTAGGGGGGGGATTTGAA. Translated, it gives CAWSVGGGFE. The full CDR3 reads CAWSVGGGFEAFF.

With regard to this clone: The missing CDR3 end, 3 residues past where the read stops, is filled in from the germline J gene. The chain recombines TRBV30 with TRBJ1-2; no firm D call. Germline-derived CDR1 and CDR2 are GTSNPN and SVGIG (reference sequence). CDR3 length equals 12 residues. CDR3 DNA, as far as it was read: TGTGCCTGGAGTCGACAATCCCTCGAC. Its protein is CAWSRQSLD. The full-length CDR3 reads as CAWSRQSLDYTF.

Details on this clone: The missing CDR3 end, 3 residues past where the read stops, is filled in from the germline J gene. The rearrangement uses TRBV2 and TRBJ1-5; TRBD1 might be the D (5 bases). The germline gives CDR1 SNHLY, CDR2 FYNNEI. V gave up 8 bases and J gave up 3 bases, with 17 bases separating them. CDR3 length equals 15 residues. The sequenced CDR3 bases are TGTGCCAGCGCAAGGGGAACAGAATTCAATCAGCCC. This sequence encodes CASARGTEFNQP. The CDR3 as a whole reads CASARGTEFNQPQHF.

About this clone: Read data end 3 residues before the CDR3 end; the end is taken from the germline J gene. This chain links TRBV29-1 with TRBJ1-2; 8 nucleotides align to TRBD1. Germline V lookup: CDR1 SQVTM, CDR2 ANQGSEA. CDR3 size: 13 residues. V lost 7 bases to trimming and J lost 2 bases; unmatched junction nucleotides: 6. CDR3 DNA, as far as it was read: TGCAGCGGTGACAGGGGCATCAACTATGGC. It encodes CSGDRGINYG. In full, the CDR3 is CSGDRGINYGYTF.

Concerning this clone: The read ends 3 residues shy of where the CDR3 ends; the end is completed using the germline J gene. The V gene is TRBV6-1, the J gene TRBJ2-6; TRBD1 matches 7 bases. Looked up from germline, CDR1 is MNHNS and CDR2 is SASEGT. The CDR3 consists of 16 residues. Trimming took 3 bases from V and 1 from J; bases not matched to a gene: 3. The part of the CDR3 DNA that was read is TGTGCCAGCAGTGAGACGACAGGGTCTGGGGCCAACGTC. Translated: CASSETTGSGANV. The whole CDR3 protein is CASSETTGSGANVLTF.

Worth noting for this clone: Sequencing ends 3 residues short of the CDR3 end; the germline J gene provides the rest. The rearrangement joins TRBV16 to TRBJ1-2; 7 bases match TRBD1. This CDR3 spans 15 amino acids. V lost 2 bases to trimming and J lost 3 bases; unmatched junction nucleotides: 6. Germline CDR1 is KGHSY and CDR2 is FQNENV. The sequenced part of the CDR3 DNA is TGTGCCAGCAGCCAAAACCAGGGGGAAGACTATGGC. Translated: CASSQNQGEDYG. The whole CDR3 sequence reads CASSQNQGEDYGYTF.

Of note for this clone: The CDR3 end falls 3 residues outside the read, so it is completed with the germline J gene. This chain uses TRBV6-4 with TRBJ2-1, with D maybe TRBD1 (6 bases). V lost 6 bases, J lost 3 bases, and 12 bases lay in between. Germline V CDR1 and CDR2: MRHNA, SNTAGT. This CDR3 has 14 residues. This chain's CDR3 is CASSPTGIYNEQFF. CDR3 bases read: TGTGCCAGCAGCCCAACAGGGATCTACAATGAG.

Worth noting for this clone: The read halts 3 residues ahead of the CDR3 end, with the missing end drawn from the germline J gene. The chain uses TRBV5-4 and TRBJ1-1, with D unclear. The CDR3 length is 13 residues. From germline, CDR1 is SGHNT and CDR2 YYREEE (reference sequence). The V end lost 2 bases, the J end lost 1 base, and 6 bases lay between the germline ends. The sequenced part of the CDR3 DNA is TGTGCCAGCAGCTTTGAGGGGAACACTGAA. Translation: CASSFEGNTE. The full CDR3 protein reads CASSFEGNTEAFF.

The CDR3 sequence is CASSLGFGTEAFF. CDR3 DNA (partial): TGTGCCAGCAGCTTAGGGTTCGGGACTGAA. The genes are TRBV11-3 and TRBJ1-1; the D is unclear. The read stops 3 residues short of the end of the CDR3; the missing end is completed from the germline J gene. The CDR3 is 13 amino acids. V was pared by 1 base and J by 5 bases, with 8 bases between. Germline CDR1 and CDR2: SGHNT and YENEEA.

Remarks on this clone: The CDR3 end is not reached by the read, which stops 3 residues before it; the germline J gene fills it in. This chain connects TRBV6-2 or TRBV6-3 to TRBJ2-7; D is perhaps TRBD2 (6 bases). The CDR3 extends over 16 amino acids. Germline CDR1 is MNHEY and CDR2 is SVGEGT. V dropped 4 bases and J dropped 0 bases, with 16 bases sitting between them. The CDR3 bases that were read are TGTGCCAGCAGTTTCCCGGGACTCTTGAGCTCCTACGAG. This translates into CASSFPGLLSSYE. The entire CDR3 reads CASSFPGLLSSYEQYF.

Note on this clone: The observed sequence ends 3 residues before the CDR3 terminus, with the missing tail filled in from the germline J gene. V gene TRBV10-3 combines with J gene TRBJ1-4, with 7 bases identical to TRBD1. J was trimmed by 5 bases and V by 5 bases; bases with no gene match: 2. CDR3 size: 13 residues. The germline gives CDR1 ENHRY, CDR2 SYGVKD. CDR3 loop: CAISRGQNEKLFF. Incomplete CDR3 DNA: TGTGCCATCAGTCGGGGACAGAATGAAAAA.

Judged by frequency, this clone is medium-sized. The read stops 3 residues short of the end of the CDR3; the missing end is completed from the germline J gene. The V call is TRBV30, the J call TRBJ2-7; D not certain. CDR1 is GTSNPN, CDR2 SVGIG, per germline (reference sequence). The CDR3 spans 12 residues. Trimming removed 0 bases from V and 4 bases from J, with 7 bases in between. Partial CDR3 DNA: TGTGCCTGGAGTGTATCTGTATACGAG. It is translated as CAWSVSVYE. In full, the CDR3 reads CAWSVSVYEQYF.

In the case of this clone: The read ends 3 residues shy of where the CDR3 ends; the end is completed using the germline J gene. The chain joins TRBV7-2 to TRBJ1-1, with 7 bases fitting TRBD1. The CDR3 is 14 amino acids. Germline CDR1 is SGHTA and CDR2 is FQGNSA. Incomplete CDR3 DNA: TGTGCCAGCAGCTTAGCGGGACAGACGACTTTA. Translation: CASSLAGQTTL. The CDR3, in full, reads CASSLAGQTTLAFF. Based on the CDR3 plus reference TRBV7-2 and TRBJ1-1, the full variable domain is GAGVSQSPSNKVTEKGKDVELRCDPISGHTALYWYRQSLGQGLEFLIYFQGNSAPDKSGLPSDRFSAERTGGSVSTLTIQRTQQEDSAVYLCASSLAGQTTLAFFGQGTRLTVV.